The source of this TCR beta chain is a study of blood T cells in healthy people across ages. Study observations and caveats: Higher diversity and more naive CD4+ cells were features of long-lived donors, compared to aged donors.

Isolated PBMCs totaled at least 7 million in each sample. The CDR3 has 13 residues. The V end was cut by 5 bases, the J end by 2 bases, with 9 bases between. CDR1 and CDR2 (germline): SGHDT, YYEEEE. This clonotype has at least ten counts. Its specificity is not known. Together with a sample-barcoded 5' primer, a J-beta primer mix was included in a second PCR lasting roughly 6 to 12 cycles. A 12-random-nucleotide template-switch adaptor tagged each cDNA molecule. MiXCR was run by TCRdb on the 5' RACE reads, yielding one entry per CDR3 protein. Of about 1.8 million distinct CDR3 sequences in the sample, roughly 49% were seen once.

This chain joins TRBV5-6 and TRBJ2-3; D ambiguous. The TCR sequence derives from a woman between 40 and 50 years old in good health. The specimen sequenced was blood. This CDR3 is CASSLSTTDTQYF. The CDR3 nucleotides are TGTGCCAGCAGTCTCTCCACCACAGATACGCAGTATTTT.